This TCR beta chain was obtained from a study of shared clonotypes between healthy human individuals. Looking at the study overall: Three plates each covered CD4 naive and memory; CD8 naive two, CD8 memory one.

Germline CDR1 is MGHDK and CDR2 is SYGVNS. This CDR3 has 14 residues. V lost 3 bases and J lost 1, with 7 bases in between. TCRdb's table, derived via immunoSEQ multiplex PCR, lists solely in-frame clones and lacks some. The sample records about a million clones, roughly 75% being singletons. Note on this clone: Other DNA sequences in this sample translate to the same CDR3.

This sequence was found in a man younger than 35 in good health. The rearrangement uses TRBV25-1 and TRBJ1-3; no firm D call. Sample: memory CD4+ T cells sorted from blood. The sample's subset: CD45RA-negative fraction. The DNA for the CDR3 is TGTGCCAGCAGTGACAGCCGGTCTGGAAACACCATATATTTT. Translating gives CASSDSRSGNTIYF. Full variable domain (rest looked up from reference TRBV25-1 and TRBJ1-3): EADIYQTPRYLVIGTGKKITLECSQTMGHDKMYWYQQDPGMELHLIHYSYGVNSTEKGDLSSESTVSRIRTEHFPLTLESARPSHTSQYLCASSDSRSGNTIYFGEGSWLTVV.